The 2 T cell receptor beta chains below come from one sample, sequenced in a study of blood T cell repertoires in COVID-19. Sequencing used immunoSEQ multiplex PCR; TCRdb keeps in-frame clones, though not all of them. Among around 20,000 clones listed, more than 70% were seen once. Sequences were obtained from PBMCs or T cells enriched from blood (not recorded which). The receptors here all came from a woman aged 30 to 39 who had recovered from COVID-19.

This chain uses TRBV7-6 with TRBJ1-1; the D is unclear. CDR1 and CDR2 (germline): SGHVS, FNYEAQ. The germline V and J ends were trimmed by 4 bases and 7 bases, with 4 bases remaining between them. CDR3 length equals 10 residues. The CDR3 sequence is CASSYGEAFF. CDR3 bases: TGTGCCAGCAGCTACGGTGAAGCTTTCTTT. The variable domain in full, with the rest retrieved from reference TRBV7-6 and TRBJ1-1, is GAGVSQSPRYKVTKRGQDVALRCDPISGHVSLYWYRQALGQGPEFLTYFNYEAQQDKSGLPNDRFSAERPEGSISTLTIQRTEQRDSAMYRCASSYGEAFFGQGTRLTVV.

The chain couples TRBV10-3 to TRBJ1-4; TRBD1 is a possible D gene (6 bases). Germline lookup yields CDR1 ENHRY and CDR2 SYGVKD. V was cut by 6 bases and J by 4 bases, with 9 bases left in between. The CDR3 length is 13 residues. The chain's CDR3 is CAISGTNNEKLFF. The CDR3 DNA reads as TGTGCCATCAGCGGGACAAATAATGAAAAACTGTTTTTT.